This T cell receptor beta chain is from a study of tumor-infiltrating lymphocytes in oesophageal squamous cell carcinoma. The CDR3 has 15 amino acids. Germline loops: CDR1 SGHAT, CDR2 FQNNGV. TCRdb fed the PCR reads into MiXCR, producing one record per CDR3 protein. This sample carries more than 9,500 distinct CDR3 sequences, around 50% of them seen once, and the ten largest clones take over 11%. The V gene is TRBV11-2, the J gene TRBJ2-1, with TRBD2 as a possible D gene (6 bases). With the DNA end fitting TRBJ2-5 better, the J assignment may be wrong. The TCR originated in a male donor with esophageal squamous cell carcinoma. The specimen was normal esophageal tissue next to the tumor. The CDR3 DNA follows: TGTGCCAGCAGAGGAGGGAGTTGGGCCCAAGAGACCCAGTACTTC. Its protein product is CASRGGSWAQETQYF.